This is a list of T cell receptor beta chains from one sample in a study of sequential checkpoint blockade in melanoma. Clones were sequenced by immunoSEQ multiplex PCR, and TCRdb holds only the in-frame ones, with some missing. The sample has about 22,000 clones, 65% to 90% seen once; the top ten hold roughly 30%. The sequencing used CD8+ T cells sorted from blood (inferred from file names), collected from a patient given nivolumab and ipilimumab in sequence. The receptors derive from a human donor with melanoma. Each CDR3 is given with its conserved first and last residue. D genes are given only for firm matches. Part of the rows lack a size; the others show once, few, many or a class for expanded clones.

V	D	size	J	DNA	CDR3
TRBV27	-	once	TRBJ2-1	TGTGCCAGCAGTTTATCGATGTTGCGGGGCTACAATGAGCAGTTCTTC	CASSLSMLRGYNEQFF
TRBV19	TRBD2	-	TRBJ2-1	TGTGCCAGTAAGGCAGGCCCTAGCGGGAGCCCCCCTTACAATGAGCAGTTCTTC	CASKAGPSGSPPYNEQFF
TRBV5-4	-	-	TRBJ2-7	TGTGCCAGCAGCTTGGAAACCTCCTACGAGCAGTACTTC	CASSLETSYEQYF
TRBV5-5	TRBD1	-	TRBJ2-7	TGTGCCAGCAGCTTTGGGACAGGGTCCTACGAGCAGTACTTC	CASSFGTGSYEQYF
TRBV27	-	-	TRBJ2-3	TGTGCCAGCAGTTTATTAGGGGGGGCCGGGACAGATACGCAGTATTTT	CASSLLGGAGTDTQYF
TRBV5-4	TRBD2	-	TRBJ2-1	TGTGCCAGCAGCTTGCCTAGCGGGGGGCCTATTTACAATGAGCAGTTCTTC	CASSLPSGGPIYNEQFF
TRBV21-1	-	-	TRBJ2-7	TGTGCCAGCCCCCCCGGTGGCAGGGGTCACTACGAGCAGTACTTC	CASPPGGRGHYEQYF
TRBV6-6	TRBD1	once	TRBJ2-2	TGTGCCAGCAGTTACGAGGGGGCAGGGGAGCTGTTTTTT	CASSYEGAGELFF
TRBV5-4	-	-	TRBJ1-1	TGTGCCAGCAGCTTTGGGGCGCTGGTCACTGAAGCTTTCTTT	CASSFGALVTEAFF
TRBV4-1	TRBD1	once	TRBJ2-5	TGCGCCAGCAGCCTGACCTCGGACAGGGGACAAGAGACCCAGTACTTC	CASSLTSDRGQETQYF
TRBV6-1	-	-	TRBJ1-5	TGTGCCATCAGTGCCGGACAGAGAAGCAATCAGCCCCAGCATTTT	CAISAGQRSNQPQHF
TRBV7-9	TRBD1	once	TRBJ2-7	TGTGCCAGCAGCCCGGACAGGGTGTTCTACGAGCAGTACTTC	CASSPDRVFYEQYF
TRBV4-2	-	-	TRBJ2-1	TGTGCCAGCAGCCAAGAGAAAAAGGGGGGAGGGAGGGCCATATGTGATGAGCAGTTCTTC	CASSQEKKGGGRAICDEQFF
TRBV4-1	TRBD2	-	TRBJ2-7	TGCGCCAGCAGCCAAGGCGGGAGAGGGTACGAGCAGTACTTC	CASSQGGRGYEQYF
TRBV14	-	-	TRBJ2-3	TGTGCCAGCAGCCAAGATATGACCAGCCGGGTTAGACATACGCAGTATTTT	CASSQDMTSRVRHTQYF
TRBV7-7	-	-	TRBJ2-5	TGTGCTAGCAGCTTAGCTCGGGGGCAAGAGACCCAGTACTTC	CASSLARGQETQYF
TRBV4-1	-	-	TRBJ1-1	TGCGCCAGCAGCCCGAACACGGGGTACACTGAAGCTTTCTTT	CASSPNTGYTEAFF
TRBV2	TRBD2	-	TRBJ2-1	TGTGCCAGCAGATATAGCGGGGGGGTCTCCTACAATGAGCAGTTCTTC	CASRYSGGVSYNEQFF
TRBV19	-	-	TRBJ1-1	TGTGCCAGTAGTATAGATCGGGAGACTGAAGCTTTCTTT	CASSIDRETEAFF
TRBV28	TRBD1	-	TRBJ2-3	TGTGCCAGCAGGGGCAGGGGGCTTATAGATACGCAGTATTTT	CASRGRGLIDTQYF
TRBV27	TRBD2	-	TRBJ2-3	TGTGCCAGCGGCCATGGGGATAGCGGGGGCACAGATACGCAGTATTTT	CASGHGDSGGTDTQYF
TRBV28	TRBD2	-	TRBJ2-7	TGTGCCAGCAGTTTCCCTGCGGGAGGGCCCTACGAGCAGTACTTC	CASSFPAGGPYEQYF
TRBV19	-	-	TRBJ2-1	TGTGCCAGTAGTATAGCGGGGACAATGTACAATGAGCAGTTCTTC	CASSIAGTMYNEQFF
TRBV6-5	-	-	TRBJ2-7	TGTGCCAGCAGCCGCGACAGGCTCCCGTCTGAGCAGTACTTC	CASSRDRLPSEQYF
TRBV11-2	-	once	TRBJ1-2	TGTGCCAGCAGCTTAGGCCCCGAGCGGAGCACGAACACTTATGGCTACACCTTC	CASSLGPERSTNTYGYTF
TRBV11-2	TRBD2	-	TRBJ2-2	TGTGCCAGCAGCTTAGATGGTGTTGCGGGAGTTAGCACCGGGGAGCTGTTTTTT	CASSLDGVAGVSTGELFF
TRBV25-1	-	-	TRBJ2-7	TGTGCCAGCAGCTTGGGGCGAAGGAACGAGCAGTACTTC	CASSLGRRNEQYF
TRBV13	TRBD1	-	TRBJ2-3	TGTGCCAGCAGCTCCAGACCACAGGGGTCGGCAGATACGCAGTATTTT	CASSSRPQGSADTQYF
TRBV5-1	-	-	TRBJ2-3	TGCGCCAGCAGCTTGGTTAGTCTACCATACACAGATACGCAGTATTTT	CASSLVSLPYTDTQYF
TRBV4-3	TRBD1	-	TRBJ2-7	TGCGCCAGCAGCCAAGAGGGGACAGAGCTCTACGAGCAGTACTTC	CASSQEGTELYEQYF
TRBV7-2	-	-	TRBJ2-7	TGTGCCAGCAGCTGGGACTCACTGGGTGAGCAGTACTTC	CASSWDSLGEQYF
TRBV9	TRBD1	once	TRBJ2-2	TGTGCCAGCAGCGTAGTAGGACAGGGATACGGCACCGGGGAGCTGTTTTTT	CASSVVGQGYGTGELFF
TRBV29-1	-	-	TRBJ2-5	TGCAGCGTTGAAGATGGAGGGATCGCAGAGACCCAGTACTTC	CSVEDGGIAETQYF
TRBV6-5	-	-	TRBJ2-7	TGTGCCAGCAGTTACTCCGTGGCGGGATTTTACGAGCAGTACTTC	CASSYSVAGFYEQYF
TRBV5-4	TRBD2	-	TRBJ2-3	TGTGCCAGCAGCTATTCGGGACTAGGCACAGATACGCAGTATTTT	CASSYSGLGTDTQYF
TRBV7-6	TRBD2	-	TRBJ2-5	TGTGCCAGCAGCTTAGGGGTAGCGGGGGGGCTACAAGAGACCCAGTACTTC	CASSLGVAGGLQETQYF
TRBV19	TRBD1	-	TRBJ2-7	TGTGCCAGTACTTCCGCAGGGGGCGAGCAGTACTTC	CASTSAGGEQYF
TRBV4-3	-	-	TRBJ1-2	TGCGCCAGCAGCCAAGATGTGGACAGCTATGGCTACACCTTC	CASSQDVDSYGYTF
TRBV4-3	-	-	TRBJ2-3	TGCGCCAGCAGCCAAGACCCGACAGACACAGATACGCAGTATTTT	CASSQDPTDTDTQYF
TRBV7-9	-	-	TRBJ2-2	TGTGCCAGCAGGCCGGGCACCGGGGAGCTGTTTTTT	CASRPGTGELFF
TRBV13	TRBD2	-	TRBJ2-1	TGTGCCAGCCGCATGGCGGGGGGGCCTTACAATGAGCAGTTCTTC	CASRMAGGPYNEQFF
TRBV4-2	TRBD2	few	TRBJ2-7	TGTGCCAGCAGCCAAGAGTCTAGCGGGAGCTACGAGCAGTACTTC	CASSQESSGSYEQYF
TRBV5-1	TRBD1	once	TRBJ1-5	TGCGCCAGCAGCACGGGACAGAAGACCAATCAGCCCCAGCATTTT	CASSTGQKTNQPQHF
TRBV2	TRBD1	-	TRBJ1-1	TGTGCCAGCACCCCCGGGACAGGGTACACTGAAGCTTTCTTT	CASTPGTGYTEAFF
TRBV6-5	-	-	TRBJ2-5	TGTGCCAGCAGTTACTCGATAGGGGTAGCAGAGACCCAGTACTTC	CASSYSIGVAETQYF
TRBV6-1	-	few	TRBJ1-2	TGTGCCAGCAGCTCCCGACGGGGCTATGGCTACACCTTC	CASSSRRGYGYTF
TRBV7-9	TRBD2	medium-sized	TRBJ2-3	TGTGCCAGCAGCCTAGCAGCGGGGGAGACAGATACGCAGTATTTT	CASSLAAGETDTQYF
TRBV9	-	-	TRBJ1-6	TGTGCCAGCAGCGTAGAGGAGGGCTCCCCCCTCCACTTT	CASSVEEGSPLHF
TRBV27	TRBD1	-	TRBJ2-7	TGTGCCAGCAGGAGGGGGCGAAGTGAGCAGTACTTC	CASRRGRSEQYF
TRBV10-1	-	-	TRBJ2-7	TGCGCCAGCAGTGAGTCTTTCCTCTCCTACGAGCAGTACTTC	CASSESFLSYEQYF
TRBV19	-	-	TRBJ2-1	TGTGCCACCACACAGCTGTCATCCTACAATGAGCAGTTCTTC	CATTQLSSYNEQFF